The clone carrying this T cell receptor beta chain showed up just a few times. Since all of the isolated RNA was reverse transcribed, expressed TCRB transcripts were what got sequenced. The table came from immunoSEQ multiplex PCR; TCRdb's copy has only in-frame clones and leaves some out. The sample has around 340,000 clones, roughly a fifth seen once. The V gene's germline CDR1 is LGHNA and CDR2 YNFKEQ. Trimming shortened V by 4 bases and J by 4 bases, and 23 bases separated the two germline ends. The CDR3 sequence is 18 residues long. The data originate from a study of beta chain features in type 1 diabetes.

The sequence was collected from a woman aged 18-30 years in good health. Sequencing was done on a sample of naive CD4+ T cells from blood. The V gene is TRBV4-2, the J gene TRBJ2-1; D may be TRBD1 (6 bases). Written as DNA, the CDR3 is TGTGCCAGCAGCCTTCGCGCTGAAACAGGGTCGGGTTACAATGAGCAGTTCTTC. Translation gives CASSLRAETGSGYNEQFF.